This is a list of T cell receptor beta chains from one sample in a study of blood T cell repertoires in COVID-19. Sequencing used immunoSEQ multiplex PCR; TCRdb keeps in-frame clones, though not all of them. The sample lists approximately 300,000 clones, 85% occurring once. The sequenced sample was PBMCs or T cells enriched from blood (not recorded which). These receptors were obtained from a woman aged 25 to 39 who had been exposed to COVID-19. The CDR3 runs from the conserved cysteine through the conserved F or W. The order of the fields is V gene, clone size, J gene, D gene, CDR3 protein, CDR3 DNA. D genes are given only for firm matches. Clone size is stated in some rows and not others, as once, few, many or a class when expanded.

TRBV5-4	.	TRBJ1-1	TRBD1	CASSRGQGRLNTEAFF	TGTGCCAGCAGCCGGGGACAGGGTAGATTGAACACTGAAGCTTTCTTT
TRBV27	.	TRBJ2-7	.	CASSLYAGSYEQYF	TGTGCCAGCAGTTTATATGCAGGATCCTACGAGCAGTACTTC
TRBV3-1/TRBV3-2	.	TRBJ2-3	TRBD2	CASSRNSGGTDTQYF	TGTGCCAGCAGCCGAAATAGCGGGGGCACAGATACGCAGTATTTT
TRBV7-2	.	TRBJ1-6	.	CASSLVGGTNSPLHF	TGTGCCAGCAGCTTAGTTGGGGGCACCAATTCACCCCTCCACTTT
TRBV6-2/TRBV6-3	.	TRBJ1-2	TRBD1	CASSSTGTGGVYVYGYTF	TGTGCCAGCAGTTCGACCGGGACAGGGGGCGTCTATGTCTATGGCTACACCTTC
TRBV7-3	.	TRBJ2-3	TRBD2	CASSRGSGRTDTQYF	TGTGCCAGCAGCCGCGGTAGCGGGAGGACAGATACGCAGTATTTT
TRBV14	.	TRBJ2-7	.	CASSQVRYEQYF	TGTGCCAGCAGCCAAGTCCGCTACGAGCAGTACTTC
TRBV12-3/TRBV12-4	.	TRBJ1-1	.	CASSSTGNSEAFF	TGTGCCAGCAGTAGCACAGGGAACTCTGAAGCTTTCTTT
TRBV19	.	TRBJ1-5	TRBD1	CASIWTGDAFQPQHF	TGTGCCAGTATCTGGACAGGGGACGCCTTCCAGCCCCAGCATTTT
TRBV18	.	TRBJ1-1	TRBD1	CASSPGTGWTEAFF	TGTGCCAGCTCCCCCGGGACAGGGTGGACTGAAGCTTTCTTT
TRBV5-1	once	TRBJ1-1	.	CASSLIDRENEAFF	TGCGCCAGCAGCTTGATAGACCGGGAAAACGAAGCTTTCTTT
TRBV7-2	few	TRBJ2-7	.	CASSLAAYEQYF	TGTGCCAGCAGCTTAGCGGCTTACGAGCAGTACTTC
TRBV7-3	.	TRBJ1-1	TRBD1	CASSSHDREDTEAFF	TGTGCCAGCAGCTCGCACGACAGGGAGGACACTGAAGCTTTCTTT
TRBV6-2/TRBV6-3	.	TRBJ2-2	TRBD2	CASSPNTGTSGGLTGELFF	TGTGCCAGCAGTCCCAACACCGGGACTAGCGGGGGGCTCACCGGGGAGCTGTTTTTT
TRBV6-2/TRBV6-3	few	TRBJ1-1	.	CASSHRTEGTEAFF	TGTGCCAGCAGCCACAGGACCGAAGGAACTGAAGCTTTCTTT
TRBV19	once	TRBJ1-2	.	CASRNRDFNYGYTF	TGTGCCAGTAGGAACCGGGATTTTAACTATGGCTACACCTTC
TRBV19	once	TRBJ2-3	TRBD1	CASRGQGFPDTQYF	TGTGCCAGTAGGGGACAGGGGTTTCCAGATACGCAGTATTTT
TRBV15	.	TRBJ1-5	TRBD1	CATGQEYSGNQPQHF	TGTGCCACTGGACAGGAATATAGTGGCAATCAGCCCCAGCATTTT
TRBV4-3	.	TRBJ1-5	TRBD1	CASSQGTGGEPQHF	TGCGCCAGCAGCCAAGGGACAGGGGGCGAGCCCCAGCATTTT
TRBV15	few	TRBJ2-4	.	CATGTPLSIQYF	TGTGCCACTGGGACTCCACTAAGCATTCAGTACTTC
TRBV5-1	.	TRBJ1-6	.	CASSLDSGSHSPLHF	TGCGCCAGCAGCTTGGATTCGGGTTCCCATTCACCCCTCCACTTT
TRBV7-7	.	TRBJ2-2	.	CASSAFWPSNTGELFF	TGTGCTAGCAGTGCTTTTTGGCCCTCGAACACCGGGGAGCTGTTTTTT
TRBV7-3	.	TRBJ1-5	.	CASSSSTDQPQHF	TGTGCCAGCAGCTCCTCTACAGATCAGCCCCAGCATTTT
TRBV11-3	.	TRBJ2-1	.	CASSTRDSSLNEQFF	TGTGCCAGCAGTACGCGGGACTCTTCTTTGAATGAGCAGTTCTTC
TRBV19	.	TRBJ1-2	TRBD1	CASSSRDRGSQGYTF	TGTGCCAGTAGTTCTCGGGACAGGGGATCGCAAGGCTACACCTTC
TRBV19	.	TRBJ1-1	TRBD1	CASSSWTGGVEAFF	TGTGCCAGTAGTTCCTGGACAGGGGGGGTTGAAGCTTTCTTT
TRBV5-1	.	TRBJ1-1	.	CASTIGDWGNTEAFF	TGCGCCAGCACCATAGGGGACTGGGGAAACACTGAAGCTTTCTTT
TRBV3-1/TRBV3-2	.	TRBJ2-3	.	CASSVTDTQYF	TGTGCCAGCAGCGTAACAGATACGCAGTATTTT
TRBV28	.	TRBJ1-5	.	CATRGAGGQPQHF	TGTGCCACGCGGGGGGCAGGCGGTCAGCCCCAGCATTTT
TRBV2	.	TRBJ2-1	TRBD2	CASSERGGLASYNEQFF	TGTGCCAGCAGTGAGCGTGGAGGACTAGCGAGCTACAATGAGCAGTTCTTC
TRBV6-5	.	TRBJ2-7	TRBD1	CASSFRGGGSYEQYF	TGTGCCAGCAGTTTTCGAGGGGGCGGCTCCTACGAGCAGTACTTC
TRBV7-9	.	TRBJ2-3	.	CASSLGGRSTDTQYF	TGTGCCAGCAGCTTAGGGGGCAGGAGCACAGATACGCAGTATTTT
TRBV9	.	TRBJ2-7	.	CASSVGGLEGAEEQYF	TGTGCCAGCAGCGTAGGCGGTTTGGAGGGGGCGGAGGAGCAGTACTTC